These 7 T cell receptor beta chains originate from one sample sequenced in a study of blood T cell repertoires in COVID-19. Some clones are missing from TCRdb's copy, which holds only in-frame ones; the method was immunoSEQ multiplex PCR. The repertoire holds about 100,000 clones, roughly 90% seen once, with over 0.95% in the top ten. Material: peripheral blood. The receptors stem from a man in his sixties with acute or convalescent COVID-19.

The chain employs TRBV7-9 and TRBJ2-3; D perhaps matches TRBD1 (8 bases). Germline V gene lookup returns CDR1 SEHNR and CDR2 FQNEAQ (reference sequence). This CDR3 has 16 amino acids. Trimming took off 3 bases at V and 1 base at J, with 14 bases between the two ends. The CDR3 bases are TGTGCCAGCAGCTTGGTTACAGGGGGGGGCACAGATACGCAGTATTTT. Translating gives CASSLVTGGGTDTQYF.

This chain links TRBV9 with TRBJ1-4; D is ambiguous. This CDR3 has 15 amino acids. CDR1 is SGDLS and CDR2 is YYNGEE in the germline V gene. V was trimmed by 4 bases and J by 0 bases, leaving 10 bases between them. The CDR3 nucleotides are TGTGCCAGCAGCACTCTCGGTACAACTAATGAAAAACTGTTTTTT. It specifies CASSTLGTTNEKLFF.

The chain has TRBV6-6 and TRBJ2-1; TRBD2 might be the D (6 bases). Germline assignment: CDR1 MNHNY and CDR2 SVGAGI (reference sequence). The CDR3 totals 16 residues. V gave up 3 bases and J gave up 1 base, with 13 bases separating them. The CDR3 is CASSYGRDPSYNEQFF. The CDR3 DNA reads TGTGCCAGCAGTTATGGGCGGGACCCTTCCTACAATGAGCAGTTCTTC.

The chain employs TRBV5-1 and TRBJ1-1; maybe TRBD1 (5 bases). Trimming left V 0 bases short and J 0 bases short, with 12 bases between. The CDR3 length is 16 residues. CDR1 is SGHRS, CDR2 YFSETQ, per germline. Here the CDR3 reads CASSLVPAGMNTEAFF. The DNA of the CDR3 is TGCGCCAGCAGCTTGGTACCGGCAGGGATGAACACTGAAGCTTTCTTT.

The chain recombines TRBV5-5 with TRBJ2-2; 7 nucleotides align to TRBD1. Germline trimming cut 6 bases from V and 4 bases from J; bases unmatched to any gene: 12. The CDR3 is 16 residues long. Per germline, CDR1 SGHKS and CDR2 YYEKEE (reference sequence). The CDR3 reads CASTNRRDSVTGELFF. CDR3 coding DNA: TGTGCCAGCACCAACCGTCGGGACAGCGTCACCGGGGAGCTGTTTTTT.

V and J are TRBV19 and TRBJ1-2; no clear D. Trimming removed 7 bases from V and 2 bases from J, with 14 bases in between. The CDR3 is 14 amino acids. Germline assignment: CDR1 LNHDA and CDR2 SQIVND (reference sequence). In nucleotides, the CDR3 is TGTGCCAGTATTAAGACATCCTCCAACTATGGCTACACCTTC. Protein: CASIKTSSNYGYTF.

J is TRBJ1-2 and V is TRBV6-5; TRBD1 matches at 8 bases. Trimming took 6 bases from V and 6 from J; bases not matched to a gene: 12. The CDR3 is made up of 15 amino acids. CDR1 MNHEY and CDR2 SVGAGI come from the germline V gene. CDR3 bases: TGTGCCAGCAGAAACGCAGGGGGCGTCTCCAATGGCTACACCTTC. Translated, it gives CASRNAGGVSNGYTF.